One sample yielded the 2 T cell receptor beta chains listed below, sequenced in a study of shared clonotypes between healthy human individuals. The data were produced by immunoSEQ multiplex PCR, yet TCRdb's version contains in-frame clones alone and is incomplete. The table records 170,000 or so clones, approximately 60% of them present only once. Sequencing input: memory CD4+ T cells sorted from blood. Indicated subset: CD45RA-negative fraction. These receptor sequences come from a man aged 25-45 years in good health.

The chain joins TRBV10-2 to TRBJ2-6; D remains unclear. V lost 7 bases and J lost 0, with 10 bases in between. Per the germline V gene, CDR1 is WSHSY and CDR2 is SAAADI. CDR3 length: 15 amino acids. In DNA, the CDR3 is TGCGCCAGCATGATATCAGGCTCTGGGGCCAACGTCCTGACTTTC. Translating gives CASMISGSGANVLTF.

This clone has only one observation. V gene TRBV27 combines with J gene TRBJ2-7; D is possibly TRBD1 (6 bases). V lost 5 bases and J lost 4, with 15 bases in between. The CDR3 runs 14 residues. Germline CDR1 MNHEY, CDR2 SMNVEV (reference sequence). The DNA for the CDR3 is TGTGCCAGCAGTACCCCGGGACACTTATACGAGCAGTACTTC. It codes for CASSTPGHLYEQYF.